The T cell receptor beta chain described here comes from a study of blood T cell repertoires in COVID-19. Looking at the study overall: T cells, B-cell-depleted T cells, or PBMCs provided the cDNA or gDNA that served as material.

The CDR3 spans 16 residues. Germline CDR1 and CDR2: SEHNR and FQNEAQ (reference sequence). V lost 0 bases, J lost 4 bases, and 6 bases stayed unmatched. The method was immunoSEQ multiplex PCR; TCRdb's version includes in-frame clones alone and lacks a portion of them. The sample includes roughly 210,000 clones, 87% of them seen just once. This rearrangement joins TRBV7-9 to TRBJ2-1, with 7 nucleotides matching TRBD2. Sequencing was performed on PBMCs or T cells enriched from blood (not recorded which). This sequence originates from a man aged 25-45 years in a cohort exposed to, infected with or recovered from COVID-19 (not recorded which). The CDR3 coding sequence is TGTGCCAGCAGCTTAGCTAGACTAGCAGATTACAATGAGCAGTTCTTC. This gives the protein CASSLARLADYNEQFF.